Presented here are 2 T cell receptor beta chains from one specimen sequenced in a study of T cells in Graves' hyperthyroidism and ophthalmopathy. There were TCR beta CDR3 regions amplified from RNA transcripts. RT-PCR in the first round (using the HTBI primer set) targeted the TCR CDR3. TCRdb passed the multiplex PCR reads through MiXCR, listing each CDR3 protein once. The table has over 300,000 distinct CDR3 sequences, around 14% seen once. Sequencing was performed on blood. Every receptor here comes from a woman aged 55-69 years with Graves' hyperthyroidism.

This clonotype was seen many times. The chain joins TRBV20-1 to TRBJ2-1; possible D gene TRBD2, 5 bases. CDR3 size: 14 residues. Germline V gene data show CDR1 as DFQATT and CDR2 as SNEGSKA (reference sequence). The V gene lost 5 bases and the J gene lost 3 bases, with 14 bases spanning the gap. CDR3 region: CSALSWRNYNEQFF. The CDR3 DNA reads TGCAGTGCTCTGAGCTGGAGGAACTACAATGAGCAGTTCTTC.

In its sample, this clonotype was seen many times. The chain carries TRBV4-2 and TRBJ1-3; a possible D gene is TRBD1 (5 bases). Germline CDR1 is LGHNA and CDR2 is YNFKEQ. With 1 base removed from V and 0 bases from J, the gap between germline ends came to 13 bases. The CDR3 runs 17 residues. CDR3 sequence reads: CASSQAQTGLSGNTIYF. The CDR3 DNA reads as TGTGCCAGCAGCCAAGCCCAAACAGGCCTCTCTGGAAACACCATATATTTT.